This T cell receptor beta chain derives from a study of beta chain features in type 1 diabetes. The study, taken as a whole, reports: Shorter TCRB CDR3s, moderately but significantly so, were found in Type 1 diabetes patients in all four CD4+ subsets.

Germline V gives CDR1 SGHTA, CDR2 FQGNSA. Trimming pared 3 bases from V and 5 bases from J, leaving 4 bases between. CDR3 length equals 11 residues. As for this clone: Its antigen remains unidentified.

TCRB transcripts that were expressed got sequenced, as all of the isolated RNA had been reverse transcribed. Mean read depth for naive, central memory and regulatory T cell samples was approximately 3.57 million reads. TCRdb's table, derived via immunoSEQ multiplex PCR, lists solely in-frame clones and lacks some. The table records a few hundred thousand clones, roughly 12% of them present only once. The sample comprised naive CD4+ T cells from blood. The clonotype comes from a woman aged 18-29 years with type 1 diabetes. The chain carries TRBV7-2 and TRBJ1-2; D is unclear. CDR3 loop: CASSLSYGYTF. CDR3 in DNA: TGTGCCAGCAGCTTGAGTTATGGCTACACCTTC. The complete variable domain, with remaining parts taken from reference TRBV7-2 and TRBJ1-2, reads GAGVSQSPSNKVTEKGKDVELRCDPISGHTALYWYRQSLGQGLEFLIYFQGNSAPDKSGLPSDRFSAERTGGSVSTLTIQRTQQEDSAVYLCASSLSYGYTFGSGTRLTVV.